The next 24 T cell receptor beta chains were all read from a single sample in a study of blood T cell repertoires in COVID-19. Generated by immunoSEQ multiplex PCR, the TCRdb table keeps only in-frame clones and is missing some. The table lists roughly 350,000 clones, 80% to 90% of them singletons. Material for sequencing was peripheral blood. These receptors all stem from a woman in her 30s with COVID-19, enrolled during active disease.

The CDR3 DNA reads as TGTGCCATCAGTGAGAGGACTAGCGGGAGGTTGGGGGAAGAGACCCAGTACTTC. Its translation is CAISERTSGRLGEETQYF. The V and J genes are TRBV10-3 and TRBJ2-5; 14 bases line up with TRBD2. The ends lost 2 bases at V and 3 bases at J; junction bases unmatched: 8. This CDR3 is built from 18 residues. Per germline, CDR1 ENHRY and CDR2 SYGVKD.

This sequence joins TRBV19 and TRBJ1-4; D gene ambiguous. This CDR3 has 15 amino acids. Germline V gene sequence: CDR1 LNHDA, CDR2 SQIVND (reference sequence). Trimming removed 1 base at V and 7 bases at J, with 13 bases between. The CDR3 spells CASSIGGPMAEKLFF. The CDR3 DNA reads TGTGCCAGTAGTATAGGAGGCCCAATGGCTGAAAAACTGTTTTTT. Looking up the rest from reference TRBV19 and TRBJ1-4 gives the full variable domain: DGGITQSPKYLFRKEGQNVTLSCEQNLNHDAMYWYRQDPGQGLRLIYYSQIVNDFQKGDIAEGYSVSREKKESFPLTVTSAQKNPTAFYLCASSIGGPMAEKLFFGSGTQLSVL.

The chain combines TRBV6-1 with TRBJ2-5; no reliable D call. This CDR3 region has 15 residues. Between the trimmed V and J ends, which lost 1 base and 5 bases, there was a span of 14 bases. Germline V gives CDR1 MNHNS, CDR2 SASEGT. Here the CDR3 reads CASSEGPSLGETQYF. CDR3 in DNA: TGTGCCAGCAGTGAAGGGCCATCCCTCGGGGAGACCCAGTACTTC.

This chain uses TRBV30 with TRBJ2-5; no clear D. Germline V lookup: CDR1 GTSNPN, CDR2 SVGIG (reference sequence). The CDR3 loop spans 12 amino acids. Deletions cut 2 bases from V and 5 bases from J, with 9 bases between. CDR3 region: CAWSPMVETQYF. CDR3 nucleotides: TGTGCCTGGAGTCCTATGGTGGAGACCCAGTACTTC.

The chain couples TRBV4-1 to TRBJ1-1, with TRBD1 identical over 7 bases. The CDR3 runs to 16 residues. V lost 3 bases and J lost 6; bases outside the gene matches: 13. Germline V gene lookup returns CDR1 MGHRA and CDR2 YSYEKL. The CDR3 reads CASSQVPPGTVPEAFF. CDR3 bases: TGCGCCAGCAGCCAGGTCCCACCCGGGACAGTACCTGAAGCTTTCTTT.

This clone was observed once. This sequence joins TRBV6-1 and TRBJ1-6; D gene unclear. The CDR3 has 16 amino acids. Trimming shortened V by 2 bases and J by 2 bases, and 10 bases separated the two germline ends. Germline V gene lookup returns CDR1 MNHNS and CDR2 SASEGT. The CDR3 protein is CASSEPQVTYNSPLHF. The CDR3, as DNA: TGTGCCAGCAGTGAACCCCAGGTCACCTATAATTCACCCCTCCACTTT.

This chain uses TRBV5-4 with TRBJ2-2; 13 bases agree with TRBD2. Germline loops: CDR1 SGHNT, CDR2 YYREEE (reference sequence). The length of the CDR3 is 16 residues. Trimming at V came to 4 bases and at J to 7 bases, leaving 7 bases not matched to a gene. The CDR3 DNA sequence: TGTGCCAGCAGCCCCGGGACTAGCGGGATTGTCGGGGAGCTGTTTTTT. The encoded protein is CASSPGTSGIVGELFF.

The chain joins TRBV1 to TRBJ2-1; the DNA was not used to check the table's D call, TRBD2. TRBV1 is a recognized pseudogene. This CDR3 has 14 residues. The CDR3 DNA reads TGCACCAGCCTGGGGATAGCGGGAATCAATGAGCGGTTCTTC. The encoded protein is CTSLGIAGINERFF.

The genes are TRBV2 and TRBJ2-7, with 12 positions matching TRBD1. Germline V lookup: CDR1 SNHLY, CDR2 FYNNEI. The CDR3 loop spans 14 amino acids. After removal of 8 bases from V and 4 bases from J, the junction contained 6 bases not matched to a gene. DNA of the CDR3: TGTGCCAGCCGGGGGACAGGGGGCTTTTACGAGCAGTACTTC. The encoded protein is CASRGTGGFYEQYF.

The gene calls are TRBV19 and TRBJ2-2; 8 bases agree with TRBD1. The CDR3 has 15 residues. J lost 5 bases, V lost 4 bases, and 6 bases had no gene match. CDR1 is LNHDA, CDR2 SQIVND, per germline (reference sequence). The CDR3 reads CASSKRRGRTGELFF. DNA of the CDR3: TGTGCCAGTAGTAAGCGCAGGGGGCGGACCGGGGAGCTGTTTTTT.

The chain joins TRBV27 to TRBJ2-2; D may be TRBD2 (6 bases). The V gene lost 3 bases and the J gene lost 3 bases, with 14 bases spanning the gap. Germline loops: CDR1 MNHEY, CDR2 SMNVEV (reference sequence). This CDR3 is 16 amino acids long. The CDR3 sequence is CASSFFGGGDTGELFF. The CDR3 nucleotides are TGTGCCAGCAGTTTTTTTGGGGGAGGCGACACCGGGGAGCTGTTTTTT.

The chain is built from TRBV7-9 and TRBJ2-5, with a possible D match to TRBD2 (6 bases). V was trimmed by 10 bases and J by 0 bases, leaving 24 bases between them. Looked up from germline, CDR1 is SEHNR and CDR2 is FQNEAQ (reference sequence). This CDR3 region has 17 residues. As DNA, the CDR3 is TGTGCCATTATGGGTGCGGGGCCCTCAGGGTACCAAGAGACCCAGTACTTC. Amino acid sequence: CAIMGAGPSGYQETQYF.

The chain uses TRBV5-8 and TRBJ1-1, with 9 bases fitting TRBD1. Germline CDR1 reads SGHTS; CDR2 reads YDEGEE. The CDR3 consists of 15 residues. The V segment lost 5 bases and the J segment 5 bases; nucleotides outside the gene matches: 10. The CDR3 DNA reads as TGTGCCAGCAGACCCCAGGACAGGGGATATACTGAAGCTTTCTTT. This gives the protein CASRPQDRGYTEAFF.

The genes are TRBV4-3 and TRBJ2-3; possible D gene TRBD2, 6 bases. V lost 4 bases and J 2 bases, leaving 16 bases between the germline ends. Germline V CDR1 and CDR2: LGHNA, YSLEER. The CDR3 consists of 16 residues. The CDR3 DNA is TGCGCCAGCAGCCCGGGGGTAGCGGCCTCCACAGATACGCAGTATTTT. As protein: CASSPGVAASTDTQYF.

V and J are TRBV28 and TRBJ2-6; tentatively, D is TRBD1 (5 bases). The ends were cut back, 4 bases at V and 0 bases at J, with 7 bases in the middle. Germline assignment: CDR1 MDHEN and CDR2 SYDVKM. The CDR3 runs to 15 residues. In nucleotides, the CDR3 is TGTGCCAGCAGTTCCAGGGTCTCTGGGGCCAACGTCCTGACTTTC. Translation gives CASSSRVSGANVLTF.

About this clone: Within the sample, other DNA sequences also encode this same CDR3. The chain recombines TRBV28 with TRBJ2-6; TRBD1 matches at 7 bases. V shed 6 bases, J shed 2 bases, and the junction held 4 bases outside the gene matches. Germline CDR1 is MDHEN and CDR2 is SYDVKM. The CDR3 length is 15 residues. CDR3 in DNA: TGTGCCAGCAGCCCAACAGGGGCTGGGGCCAACGTCCTGACTTTC. It is translated as CASSPTGAGANVLTF.

V usage is TRBV6-5 and J usage is TRBJ2-3; 7 bases align to TRBD2. Looked up from germline, CDR1 is MNHEY and CDR2 is SVGAGI. The ends lost 6 bases at V and 3 bases at J; junction bases unmatched: 6. This CDR3 region has 14 residues. The CDR3 DNA sequence: TGTGCCAGCAGCCAGACTAGCCAGACAGATACGCAGTATTTT. This gives the protein CASSQTSQTDTQYF.

This clone showed up just a few times. The J gene is TRBJ1-1, the V gene TRBV4-1, with TRBD1 as a possible D gene (6 bases). This CDR3 has 15 residues. The V end lost 6 bases, the J end lost 3 bases, and 17 bases lay between the germline ends. The germline CDR1 and CDR2 sequences are MGHRA and YSYEKL. CDR3 amino acids: CASSSRRGGDTEAFF. The CDR3 DNA follows: TGCGCCAGCAGTTCGAGAAGGGGGGGGGACACTGAAGCTTTCTTT.

The CDR3 nucleotides are TGTGCCAGCAGCTTGTCGGGGGGGACTAATGAAAAACTGTTTTTT. Translating it yields CASSLSGGTNEKLFF. The genes are TRBV5-4 and TRBJ1-4; possible D gene TRBD1, 5 bases. This CDR3 spans 15 amino acids. Trimming removed 1 base from V and 2 bases from J, with 9 bases in between. In germline, CDR1 is SGHNT, CDR2 YYREEE (reference sequence).

V and J are TRBV15 and TRBJ2-2, with 8 bases aligning to TRBD1. The CDR3 totals 16 residues. Unmatched junction bases numbered 3, after V lost 1 base and J lost 2 bases. Germline V CDR1 and CDR2: LNHNV, YYDKDF (reference sequence). This chain's CDR3 is CATSRAGTGNTGELFF. For the CDR3, the DNA is TGTGCCACCAGCAGAGCTGGGACAGGTAACACCGGGGAGCTGTTTTTT.

This clone has a single count. CDR3 loop: CASALAAYEQYF. CDR3 in DNA: TGTGCCAGCGCACTAGCGGCATACGAGCAGTACTTC. The chain employs TRBV12-3 or TRBV12-4 and TRBJ2-7; 8 nucleotides align to TRBD2. J gave up 4 bases and V 8 bases, and 4 bases lay outside the gene matches. This CDR3 is 12 amino acids long.

The chain couples TRBV24-1 to TRBJ2-2, with 10 bases identical to TRBD1. This CDR3 comprises 16 residues. V dropped 0 bases and J dropped 3; count of bases not matched to a gene: 0. Germline CDR1 KGHDR, CDR2 SFDVKD. This CDR3 reads CATSDLGTGDTGELFF. The CDR3 coding sequence is TGTGCCACCAGTGATTTGGGGACAGGGGACACCGGGGAGCTGTTTTTT.

This clone was observed a single time. V usage is TRBV27 and J usage is TRBJ2-1; tentatively, D is TRBD1 (5 bases). Germline loops: CDR1 MNHEY, CDR2 SMNVEV (reference sequence). The CDR3 contains 14 residues. Trimming removed 3 bases at V and 7 bases at J, with 13 bases between. CDR3 loop: CASSLRAGFNEQFF. The DNA of the CDR3 is TGTGCCAGCAGTTTGAGAGCAGGGTTTAATGAGCAGTTCTTC.

The chain recombines TRBV18 with TRBJ2-3, with D possibly TRBD2 on 5 matching bases. CDR3 size: 16 residues. Trimming removed 2 bases from V and 1 base from J, with 13 bases in between. In germline, CDR1 is KGHSH, CDR2 LQKENI. CDR3 sequence reads: CASSPMRAGRTDTQYF. The DNA of the CDR3 is TGTGCCAGCTCACCAATGCGGGCCGGGCGCACAGATACGCAGTATTTT.